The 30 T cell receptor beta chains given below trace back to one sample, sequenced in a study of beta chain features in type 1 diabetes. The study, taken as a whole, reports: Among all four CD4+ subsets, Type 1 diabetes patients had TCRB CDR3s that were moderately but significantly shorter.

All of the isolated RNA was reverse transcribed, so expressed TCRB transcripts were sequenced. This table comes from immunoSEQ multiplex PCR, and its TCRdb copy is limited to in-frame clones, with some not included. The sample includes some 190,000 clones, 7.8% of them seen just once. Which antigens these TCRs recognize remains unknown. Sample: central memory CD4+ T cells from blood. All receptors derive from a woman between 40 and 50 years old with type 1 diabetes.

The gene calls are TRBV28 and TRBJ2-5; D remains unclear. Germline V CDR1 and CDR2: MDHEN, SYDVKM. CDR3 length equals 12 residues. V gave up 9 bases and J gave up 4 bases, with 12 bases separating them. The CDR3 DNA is TGTGCCAGTCATGGCAGTCTAGAGACCCAGTACTTC. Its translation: CASHGSLETQYF. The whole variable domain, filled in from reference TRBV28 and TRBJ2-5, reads DVKVTQSSRYLVKRTGEKVFLECVQDMDHENMFWYRQDPGLGLRLIYFSYDVKMKEKGDIPEGYSVSREKKERFSLILESASTNQTSMYLCASHGSLETQYFGPGTRLLVL.

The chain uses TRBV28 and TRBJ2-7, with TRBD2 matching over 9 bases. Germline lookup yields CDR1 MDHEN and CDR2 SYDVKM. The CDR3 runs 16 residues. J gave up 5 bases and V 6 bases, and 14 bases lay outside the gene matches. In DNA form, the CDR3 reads TGTGCCAGCAGCAACAACCCCCTAGCGGGATACCACGAGCAGTACTTC. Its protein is CASSNNPLAGYHEQYF.

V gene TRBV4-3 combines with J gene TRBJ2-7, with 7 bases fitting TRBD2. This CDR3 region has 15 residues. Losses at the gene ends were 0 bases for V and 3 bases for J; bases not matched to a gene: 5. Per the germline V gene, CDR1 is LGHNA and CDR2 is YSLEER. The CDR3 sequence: CASSQEGEGGYEQYF. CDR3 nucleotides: TGCGCCAGCAGCCAAGAGGGGGAGGGAGGCTACGAGCAGTACTTC.

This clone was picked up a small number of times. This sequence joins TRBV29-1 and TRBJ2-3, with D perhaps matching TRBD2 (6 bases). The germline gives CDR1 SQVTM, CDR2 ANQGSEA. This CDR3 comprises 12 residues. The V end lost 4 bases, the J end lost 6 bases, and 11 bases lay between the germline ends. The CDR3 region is CSVGNGGDTQYF. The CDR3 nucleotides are TGCAGCGTTGGGAACGGAGGGGATACGCAGTATTTT.

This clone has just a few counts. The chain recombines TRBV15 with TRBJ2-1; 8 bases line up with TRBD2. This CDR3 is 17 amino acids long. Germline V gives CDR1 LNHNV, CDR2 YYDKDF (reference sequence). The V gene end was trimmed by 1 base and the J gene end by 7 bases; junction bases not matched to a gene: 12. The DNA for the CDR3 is TGTGCCACCAGCAGAGGAGGGTCGAGCGGGAGAAGGAATGAGCAGTTCTTC. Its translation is CATSRGGSSGRRNEQFF.

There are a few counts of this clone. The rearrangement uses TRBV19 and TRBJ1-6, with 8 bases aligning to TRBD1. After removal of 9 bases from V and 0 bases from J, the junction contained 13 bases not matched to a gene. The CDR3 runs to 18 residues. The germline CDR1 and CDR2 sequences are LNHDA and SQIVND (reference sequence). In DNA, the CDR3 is TGTGCCAGCGGTCGGGACAGGCGAGGGAGCTCCTATAATTCACCCCTCCACTTT. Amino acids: CASGRDRRGSSYNSPLHF.

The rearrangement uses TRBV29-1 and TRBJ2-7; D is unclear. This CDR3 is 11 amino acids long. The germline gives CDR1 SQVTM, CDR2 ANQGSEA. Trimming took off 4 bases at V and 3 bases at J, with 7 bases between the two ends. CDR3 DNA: TGCAGCGTTGGACTCCACTACGAGCAGTACTTC. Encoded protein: CSVGLHYEQYF.

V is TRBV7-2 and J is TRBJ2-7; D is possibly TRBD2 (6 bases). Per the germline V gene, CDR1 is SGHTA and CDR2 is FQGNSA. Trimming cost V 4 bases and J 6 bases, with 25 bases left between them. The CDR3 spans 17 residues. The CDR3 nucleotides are TGTGCCAGCAGCTACGAACCCCCCCCAAGCGGGTTGAGCGAGCAGTACTTC. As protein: CASSYEPPPSGLSEQYF.

CDR3 region: CASSTRAGGLVEQFF. DNA for the CDR3: TGTGCCAGCAGTACGAGGGCGGGGGGGTTGGTTGAGCAGTTCTTC. This chain connects TRBV6-5 to TRBJ2-1; TRBD2 aligns across 9 bases. The CDR3 covers 15 residues. With V trimmed by 5 bases and J by 9 bases, 11 bases remained unmatched. CDR1 and CDR2 (germline): MNHEY, SVGAGI.

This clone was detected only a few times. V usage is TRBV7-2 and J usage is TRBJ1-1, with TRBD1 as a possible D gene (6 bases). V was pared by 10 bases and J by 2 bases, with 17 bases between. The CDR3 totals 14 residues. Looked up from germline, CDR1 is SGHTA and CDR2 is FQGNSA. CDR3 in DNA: TGTGCCATCACCCGGGGGGGCAGTAACACTGAAGCTTTCTTT. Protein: CAITRGGSNTEAFF.

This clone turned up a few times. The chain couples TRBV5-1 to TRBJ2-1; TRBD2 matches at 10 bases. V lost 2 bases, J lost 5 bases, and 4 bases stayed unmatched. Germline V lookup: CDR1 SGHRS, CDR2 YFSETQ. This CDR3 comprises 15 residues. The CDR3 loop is CASSFSGGGNNEQFF. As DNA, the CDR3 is TGCGCCAGCAGCTTCAGCGGGGGGGGAAACAATGAGCAGTTCTTC.

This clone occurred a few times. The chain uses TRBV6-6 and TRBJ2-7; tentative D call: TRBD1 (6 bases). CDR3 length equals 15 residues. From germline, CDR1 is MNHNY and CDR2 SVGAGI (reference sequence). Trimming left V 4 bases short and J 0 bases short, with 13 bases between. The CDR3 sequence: CASSSGDKSSYEQYF. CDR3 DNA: TGTGCCAGCAGTTCTGGGGACAAATCCTCCTACGAGCAGTACTTC.

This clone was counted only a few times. CDR3 amino acids: CASSLEAGGFGYTF. The CDR3 DNA follows: TGTGCCAGCAGCTTGGAGGCAGGGGGCTTCGGCTACACCTTC. The V call is TRBV5-4, the J call TRBJ1-2; 8 nucleotides agree with TRBD1. The CDR3 runs to 14 residues. V was pared by 0 bases and J by 8 bases, with 6 bases of the junction left unmatched. The V gene's germline CDR1 is SGHNT and CDR2 YYREEE (reference sequence).

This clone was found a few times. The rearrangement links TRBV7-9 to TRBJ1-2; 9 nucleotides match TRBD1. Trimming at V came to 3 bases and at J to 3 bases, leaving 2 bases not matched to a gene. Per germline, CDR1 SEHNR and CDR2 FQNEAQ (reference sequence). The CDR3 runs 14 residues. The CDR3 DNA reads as TGTGCCAGCAGCTTCGGGGACAGGGACTATGGCTACACCTTC. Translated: CASSFGDRDYGYTF.

CDR3 in amino acids: CASSETGDLGYGYTF. CDR3 in DNA: TGCGCCAGCAGCGAAACAGGGGATCTCGGCTATGGCTACACCTTC. The chain carries TRBV5-1 and TRBJ1-2; the match to TRBD1 covers 7 bases. The CDR3 length is 15 residues. V lost 4 bases and J lost 4; bases outside the gene matches: 10. Germline CDR1 and CDR2: SGHRS and YFSETQ.

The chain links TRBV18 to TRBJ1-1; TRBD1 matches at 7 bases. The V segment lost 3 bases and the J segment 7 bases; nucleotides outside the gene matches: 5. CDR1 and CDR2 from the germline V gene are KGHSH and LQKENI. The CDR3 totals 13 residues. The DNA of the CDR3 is TGTGCCAGCTCACCCCGGGGACAGCTTGAAGCTTTCTTT. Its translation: CASSPRGQLEAFF. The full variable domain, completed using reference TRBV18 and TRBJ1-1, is NAGVMQNPRHLVRRRGQEARLRCSPMKGHSHVYWYRQLPEEGLKFMVYLQKENIIDESGMPKERFSAEFPKEGPSILRIQQVVRGDSAAYFCASSPRGQLEAFFGQGTRLTVV.

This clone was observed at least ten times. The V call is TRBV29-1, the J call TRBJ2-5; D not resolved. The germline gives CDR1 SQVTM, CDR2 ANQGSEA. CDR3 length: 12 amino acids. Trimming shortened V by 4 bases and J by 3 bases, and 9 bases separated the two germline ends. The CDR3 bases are TGCAGCGTTGCCCCTCCGGAAGAGACCCAGTACTTC. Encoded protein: CSVAPPEETQYF.

The CDR3 reads CAWGLAGGHYEQYF. In nucleotides, the CDR3 is TGTGCCTGGGGGCTAGCGGGAGGGCATTACGAGCAGTACTTC. The chain has TRBV30 and TRBJ2-7; 12 bases agree with TRBD2. The trim removed 5 bases at V and 4 bases at J, leaving 6 bases unmatched. There are 14 residues in the CDR3. CDR1 and CDR2 (germline): GTSNPN, SVGIG (reference sequence).

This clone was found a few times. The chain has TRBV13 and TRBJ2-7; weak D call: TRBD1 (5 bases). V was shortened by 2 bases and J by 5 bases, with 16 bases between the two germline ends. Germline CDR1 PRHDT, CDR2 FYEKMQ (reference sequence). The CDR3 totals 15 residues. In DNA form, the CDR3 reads TGTGCCAGCAGCTTAAATCAGGGATCAGGCGACGAGCAGTACTTC. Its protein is CASSLNQGSGDEQYF. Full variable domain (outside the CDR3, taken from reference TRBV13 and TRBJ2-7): AAGVIQSPRHLIKEKRETATLKCYPIPRHDTVYWYQQGPGQDPQFLISFYEKMQSDKGSIPDRFSAQQFSDYHSELNMSSLELGDSALYFCASSLNQGSGDEQYFGPGTRLTVT.

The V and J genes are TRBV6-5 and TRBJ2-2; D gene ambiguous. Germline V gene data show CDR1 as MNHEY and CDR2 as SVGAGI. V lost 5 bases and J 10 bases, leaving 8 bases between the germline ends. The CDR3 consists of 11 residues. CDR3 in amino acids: CASSNREELFF. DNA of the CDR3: TGTGCCAGCAGTAATAGAGAGGAGCTGTTTTTT.

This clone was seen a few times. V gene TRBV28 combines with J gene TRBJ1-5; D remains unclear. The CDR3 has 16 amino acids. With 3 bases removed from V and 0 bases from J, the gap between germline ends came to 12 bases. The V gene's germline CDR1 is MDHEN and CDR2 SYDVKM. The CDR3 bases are TGTGCCAGCAGTTTTGGCGGTAGTTATAGCAATCAGCCCCAGCATTTT. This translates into CASSFGGSYSNQPQHF.

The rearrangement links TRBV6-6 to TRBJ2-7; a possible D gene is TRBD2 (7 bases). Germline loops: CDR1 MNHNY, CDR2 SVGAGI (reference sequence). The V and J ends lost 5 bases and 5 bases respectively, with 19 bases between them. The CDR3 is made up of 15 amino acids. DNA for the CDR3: TGTGCCAGCAGTAAAAGGGGGGGCCGACCGGACGAGCAGTACTTC. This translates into CASSKRGGRPDEQYF.

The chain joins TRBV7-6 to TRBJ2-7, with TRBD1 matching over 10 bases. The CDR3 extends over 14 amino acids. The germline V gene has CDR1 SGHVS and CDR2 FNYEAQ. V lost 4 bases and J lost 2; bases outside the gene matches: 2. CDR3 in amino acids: CASSSGQGAYEQYF. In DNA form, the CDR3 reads TGTGCCAGCAGCTCCGGACAGGGGGCCTACGAGCAGTACTTC.

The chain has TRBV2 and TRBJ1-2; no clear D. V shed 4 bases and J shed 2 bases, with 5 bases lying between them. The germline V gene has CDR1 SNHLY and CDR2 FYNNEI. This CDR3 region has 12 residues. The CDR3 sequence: CASSAGNYGYTF. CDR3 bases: TGTGCCAGCAGTGCAGGCAACTATGGCTACACCTTC.

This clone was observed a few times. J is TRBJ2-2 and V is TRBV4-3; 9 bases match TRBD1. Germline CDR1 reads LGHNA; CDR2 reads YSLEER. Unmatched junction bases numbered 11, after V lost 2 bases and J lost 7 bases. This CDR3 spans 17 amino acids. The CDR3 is CASSQSPGDRVIGELFF. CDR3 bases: TGCGCCAGCAGCCAATCCCCTGGGGACAGGGTGATCGGGGAGCTGTTTTTT.

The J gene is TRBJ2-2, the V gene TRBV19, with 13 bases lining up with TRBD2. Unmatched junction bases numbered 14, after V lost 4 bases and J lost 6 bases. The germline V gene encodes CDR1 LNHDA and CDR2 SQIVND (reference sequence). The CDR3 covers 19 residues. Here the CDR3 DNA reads TGTGCCAGTAGTACGGTGGGGACTAGCGGGACCCGCCGTCCCGGGGAGCTGTTTTTT. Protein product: CASSTVGTSGTRRPGELFF.

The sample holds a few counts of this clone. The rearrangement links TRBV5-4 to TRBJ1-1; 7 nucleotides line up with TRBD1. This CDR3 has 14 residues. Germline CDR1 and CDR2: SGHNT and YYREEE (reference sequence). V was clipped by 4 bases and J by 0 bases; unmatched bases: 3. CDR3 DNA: TGTGCCAGCAGCGGGGACAGTTTGAACACTGAAGCTTTCTTT. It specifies CASSGDSLNTEAFF.

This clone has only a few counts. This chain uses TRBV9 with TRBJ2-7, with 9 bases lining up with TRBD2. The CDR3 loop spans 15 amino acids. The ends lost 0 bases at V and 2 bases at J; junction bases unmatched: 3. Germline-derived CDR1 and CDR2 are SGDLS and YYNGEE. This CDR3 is CASSVASGATYEQYF. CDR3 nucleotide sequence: TGTGCCAGCAGCGTAGCTAGCGGGGCTACCTACGAGCAGTACTTC.

CDR3 nucleotides: TGTGCCAGCAGCTTCAGTACCCAAATGGCCGGGGCCAACGTCCTGACTTTC. Protein sequence: CASSFSTQMAGANVLTF. The chain joins TRBV13 to TRBJ2-6, with D uncertain. CDR3 length: 17 amino acids. The germline CDR1 and CDR2 sequences are PRHDT and FYEKMQ (reference sequence). Trimming cost V 3 bases and J 4 bases, with 16 bases left between them. Looking up the rest from reference TRBV13 and TRBJ2-6 gives the full variable domain: AAGVIQSPRHLIKEKRETATLKCYPIPRHDTVYWYQQGPGQDPQFLISFYEKMQSDKGSIPDRFSAQQFSDYHSELNMSSLELGDSALYFCASSFSTQMAGANVLTFGAGSRLTVL.

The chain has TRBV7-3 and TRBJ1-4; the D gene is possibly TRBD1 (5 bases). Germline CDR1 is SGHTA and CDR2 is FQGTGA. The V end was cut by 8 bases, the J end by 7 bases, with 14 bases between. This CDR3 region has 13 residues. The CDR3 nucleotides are TGTGCCAGCGGGGCAGGCGGGGGTGAAAAACTGTTTTTT. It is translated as CASGAGGGEKLFF.